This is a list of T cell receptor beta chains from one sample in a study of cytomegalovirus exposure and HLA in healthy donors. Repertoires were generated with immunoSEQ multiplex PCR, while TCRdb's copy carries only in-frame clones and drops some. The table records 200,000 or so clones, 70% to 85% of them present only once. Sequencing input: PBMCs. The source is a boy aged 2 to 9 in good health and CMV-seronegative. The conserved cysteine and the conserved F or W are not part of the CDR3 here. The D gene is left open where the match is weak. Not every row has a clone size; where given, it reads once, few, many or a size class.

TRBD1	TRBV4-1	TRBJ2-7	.	ASSQDNRGSEQY
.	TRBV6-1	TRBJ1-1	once	ASSEVDRNTEAF
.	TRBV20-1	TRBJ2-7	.	SAYSGAEQY
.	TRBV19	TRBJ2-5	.	ASTGQARETQY
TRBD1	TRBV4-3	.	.	ASSQNQGQIYEQY
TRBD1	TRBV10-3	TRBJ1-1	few	AISTGQGNTEAF
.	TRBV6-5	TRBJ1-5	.	AIPGVCNQPQH
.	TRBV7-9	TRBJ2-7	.	ASSNTPGYEQY
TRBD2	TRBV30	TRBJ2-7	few	AWSGPGLGGEQY
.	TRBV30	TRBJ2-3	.	AWSGVSGFTDTQY
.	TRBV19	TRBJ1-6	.	PLGRRVVSPLH
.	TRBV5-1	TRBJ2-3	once	ASSLYSLQDTQY
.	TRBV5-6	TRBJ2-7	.	ASSWGTLEYEQY
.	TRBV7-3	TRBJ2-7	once	ASALDSANEQY
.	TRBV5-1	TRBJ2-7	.	ASSLATGYSGDEQY
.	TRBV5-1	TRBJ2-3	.	ASSQGRLGTDTQY